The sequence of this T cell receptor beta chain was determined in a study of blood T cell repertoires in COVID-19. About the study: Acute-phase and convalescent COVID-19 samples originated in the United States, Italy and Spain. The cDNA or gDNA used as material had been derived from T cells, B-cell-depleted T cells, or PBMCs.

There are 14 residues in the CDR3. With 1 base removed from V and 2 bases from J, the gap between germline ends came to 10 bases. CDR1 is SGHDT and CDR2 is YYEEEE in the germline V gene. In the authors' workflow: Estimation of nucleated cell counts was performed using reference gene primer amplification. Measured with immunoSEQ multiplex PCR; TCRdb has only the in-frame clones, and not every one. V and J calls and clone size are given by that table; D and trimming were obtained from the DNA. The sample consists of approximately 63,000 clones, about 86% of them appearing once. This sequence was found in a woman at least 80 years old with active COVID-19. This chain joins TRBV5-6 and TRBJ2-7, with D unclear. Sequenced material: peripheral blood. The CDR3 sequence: CASSLMLSAYEQYF. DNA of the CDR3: TGTGCCAGCAGCTTGATGCTCTCGGCCTACGAGCAGTACTTC.